This TCR beta chain stems from a study of cytomegalovirus exposure and HLA in healthy donors. Study-wide results and caveats: Common viral pathogens seemed to be connected with several of the most significant clusters, according to a later analysis. Investigators reported 164 TCR beta chains as tied to cytomegalovirus. Across HLA loci, a later analysis found differing TCR association rates, with DRB1 most and HLA-C fewest.

The CDR3 loop spans 16 amino acids. From germline, CDR1 is SGDLS and CDR2 YYNGEE. V lost 4 bases to trimming and J lost 2 bases; unmatched junction nucleotides: 10. With regard to this clone: Its antigen is still unknown.

A multiplex PCR was run with 60 Vbeta primers and 13 Jbeta primers. Per the authors' pipeline: The count from a later analysis was tens of millions of unique TCR beta chains, some 10 million of them shared. Clones were read by immunoSEQ multiplex PCR, and TCRdb kept only the in-frame ones, dropping some. V, J and clone size were drawn from that table, and D and trimming were deduced from the DNA. The data include about 140,000 clones; the top ten clones carry about 2.2%. Material for sequencing was PBMCs. The TCR was taken from a woman under 30 in good health and CMV-seronegative. The rearrangement joins TRBV9 to TRBJ2-5; 8 bases agree with TRBD1. DNA for the CDR3: TGTGCCAGCAGCTCACGTGAGGGGACAGGACAAGAGACCCAGTACTTC. Its translation is CASSSREGTGQETQYF.